Included here is one T cell receptor beta chain sequence, with context. Its antigen is undetermined. CDR3 size: 13 residues. Trimming removed 6 bases at V and 9 bases at J, with 15 bases between. CDR1 is MNHEY, CDR2 SVGAGI, per germline. Second-dose intervals of approximately 4 or approximately 12 weeks were pooled. This specimen comes from a study of T cell responses to AZD1222 COVID-19 vaccine. Whole-study results and caveats: Increased Spike-specific TCR breadth and depth were observed after two AZD1222 doses.

Repertoires were generated with immunoSEQ multiplex PCR, while TCRdb's copy carries only in-frame clones and drops some. Here the sample spans around 130,000 clones, 80% to 90% being singletons. The J gene is TRBJ2-4, the V gene TRBV6-5; D gene unclear. The sample was peripheral blood, taken 28 days after the second AZD1222 dose. The receptor was isolated from an adult who received the AZD1222 COVID-19 vaccine. CDR3 sequence: CASSLDAVVIQYF. The CDR3 region has the DNA TGTGCCAGCAGCCTCGATGCCGTGGTCATTCAGTACTTC.